This T cell receptor (beta chain) derives from a study of cytomegalovirus exposure and HLA in healthy donors. On the study more broadly: Findings of an earlier analysis included over 95 million unique TCR beta sequences from about 180 million T cells.

A multiplex PCR was run with 60 Vbeta primers and 13 Jbeta primers. Assay: immunoSEQ multiplex PCR; the TCRdb copy retains only in-frame clones and omits some. The data hold 150,000 to 160,000 clones, with around 81% observed a single time. Trimming removed 4 bases from V and 4 bases from J, with 14 bases in between. The CDR3 is 15 residues long. The germline gives CDR1 SGHRS, CDR2 YFSETQ. This chain uses TRBV5-1 with TRBJ2-2; D not certain. This clonotype was obtained from a woman aged 40 to 50 in good health and CMV-seropositive. Sequencing was done on a sample of PBMCs. CDR3 sequence (DNA): TGCGCCAGCAGCCCGGCGGTAGTAGGCACCGGGGAGCTGTTTTTT. As protein: CASSPAVVGTGELFF.